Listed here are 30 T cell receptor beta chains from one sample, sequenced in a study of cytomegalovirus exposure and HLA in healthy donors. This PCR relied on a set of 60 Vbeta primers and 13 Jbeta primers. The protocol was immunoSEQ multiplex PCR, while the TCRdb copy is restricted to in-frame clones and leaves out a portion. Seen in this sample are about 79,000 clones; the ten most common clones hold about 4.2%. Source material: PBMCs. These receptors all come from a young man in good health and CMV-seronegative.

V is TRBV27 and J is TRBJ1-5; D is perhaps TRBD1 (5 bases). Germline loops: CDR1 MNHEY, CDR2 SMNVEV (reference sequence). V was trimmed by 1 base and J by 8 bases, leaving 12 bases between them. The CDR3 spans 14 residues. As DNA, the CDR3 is TGTGCCAGCAGTTTATTGTGGGGGGGGAAGCCCCAGCATTTT. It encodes CASSLLWGGKPQHF.

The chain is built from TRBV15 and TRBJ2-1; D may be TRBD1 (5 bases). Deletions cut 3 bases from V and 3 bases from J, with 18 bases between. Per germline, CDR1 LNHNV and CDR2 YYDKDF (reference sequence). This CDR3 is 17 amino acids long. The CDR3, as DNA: TGTGCCACCAGCAGGGGTGCCCCAGGGTCCTTCTACAATGAGCAGTTCTTC. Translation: CATSRGAPGSFYNEQFF.

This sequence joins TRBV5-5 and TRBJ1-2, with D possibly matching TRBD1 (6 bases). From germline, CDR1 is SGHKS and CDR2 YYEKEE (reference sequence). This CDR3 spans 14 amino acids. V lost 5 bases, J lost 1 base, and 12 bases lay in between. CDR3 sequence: CASRSTGVNYGYTF. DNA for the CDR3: TGTGCCAGCAGGTCGACAGGCGTTAACTATGGCTACACCTTC.

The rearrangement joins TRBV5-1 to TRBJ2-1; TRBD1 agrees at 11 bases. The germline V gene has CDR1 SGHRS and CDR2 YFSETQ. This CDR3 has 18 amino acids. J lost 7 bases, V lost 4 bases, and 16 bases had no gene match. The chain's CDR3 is CASSPRTGGYMRVNEQFF. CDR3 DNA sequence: TGCGCCAGCAGCCCCAGGACAGGGGGCTATATGAGGGTGAATGAGCAGTTCTTC.

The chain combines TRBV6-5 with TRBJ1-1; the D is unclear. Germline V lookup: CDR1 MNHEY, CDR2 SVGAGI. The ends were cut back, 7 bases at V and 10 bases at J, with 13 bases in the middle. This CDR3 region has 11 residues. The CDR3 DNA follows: TGTGCCAGCACCGACGGGGAAGGAGCTTTCTTT. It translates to CASTDGEGAFF.

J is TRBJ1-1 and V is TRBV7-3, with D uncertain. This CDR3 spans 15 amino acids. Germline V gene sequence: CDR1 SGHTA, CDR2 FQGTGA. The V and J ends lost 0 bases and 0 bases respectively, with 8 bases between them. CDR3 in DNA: TGTGCCAGCAGCTTAACCCCACAGATGAACACTGAAGCTTTCTTT. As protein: CASSLTPQMNTEAFF.

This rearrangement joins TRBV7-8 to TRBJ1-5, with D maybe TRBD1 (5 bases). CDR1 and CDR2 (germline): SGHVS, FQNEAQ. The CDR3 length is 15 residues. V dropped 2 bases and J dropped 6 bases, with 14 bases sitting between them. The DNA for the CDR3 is TGTGCCAGCAGCTTATCGGGGGGGTTTGGTCAGCCCCAGCATTTT. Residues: CASSLSGGFGQPQHF.

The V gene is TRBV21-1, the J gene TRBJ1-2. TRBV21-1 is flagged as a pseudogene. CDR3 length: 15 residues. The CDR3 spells CASSKAGGGNYGYTF. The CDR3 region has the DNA TGTGCCAGCAGCAAAGCAGGTGGCGGCAACTATGGCTACACCTTC.

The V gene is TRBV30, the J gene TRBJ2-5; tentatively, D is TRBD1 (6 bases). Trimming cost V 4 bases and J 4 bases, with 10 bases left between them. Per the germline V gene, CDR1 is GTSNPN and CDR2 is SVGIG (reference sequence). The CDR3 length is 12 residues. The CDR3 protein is CAWIFRGETQYF. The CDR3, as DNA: TGTGCCTGGATCTTCAGGGGAGAGACCCAGTACTTC.

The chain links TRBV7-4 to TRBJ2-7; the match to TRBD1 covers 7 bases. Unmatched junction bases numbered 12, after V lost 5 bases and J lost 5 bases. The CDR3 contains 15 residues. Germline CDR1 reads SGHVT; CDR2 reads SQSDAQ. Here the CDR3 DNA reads TGTGCCAGCAGCCCCGGACAGGTAGGGGTCCACGAGCAGTACTTC. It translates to CASSPGQVGVHEQYF.

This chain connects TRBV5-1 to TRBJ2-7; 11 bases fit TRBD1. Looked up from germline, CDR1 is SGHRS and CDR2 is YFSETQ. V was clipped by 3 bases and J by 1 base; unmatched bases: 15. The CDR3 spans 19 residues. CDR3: CASSYRTGGLGIWSYEQYF. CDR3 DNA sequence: TGCGCCAGCAGCTACCGGACAGGGGGCTTAGGAATATGGTCCTACGAGCAGTACTTC.

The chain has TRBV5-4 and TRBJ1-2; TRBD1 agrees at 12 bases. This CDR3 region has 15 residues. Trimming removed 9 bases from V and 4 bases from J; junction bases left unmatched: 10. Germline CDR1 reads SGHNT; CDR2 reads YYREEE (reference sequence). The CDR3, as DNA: TGTGCCACCGGGACAGGGGGCGCTCGGGGCTATGGCTACACCTTC. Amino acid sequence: CATGTGGARGYGYTF.

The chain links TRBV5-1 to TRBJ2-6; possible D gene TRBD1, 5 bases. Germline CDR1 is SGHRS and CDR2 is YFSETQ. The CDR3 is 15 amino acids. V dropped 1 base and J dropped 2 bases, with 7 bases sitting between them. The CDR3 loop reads CASSLFRAGANVLTF. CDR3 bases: TGCGCCAGCAGCTTGTTCAGGGCTGGGGCCAACGTCCTGACTTTC.

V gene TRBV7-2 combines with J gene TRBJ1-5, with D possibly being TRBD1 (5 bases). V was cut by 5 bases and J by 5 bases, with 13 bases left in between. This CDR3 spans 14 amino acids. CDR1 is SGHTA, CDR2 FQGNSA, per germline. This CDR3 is CASSHGGLDQPQHF. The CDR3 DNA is TGTGCCAGCAGCCACGGGGGTCTTGATCAGCCCCAGCATTTT.

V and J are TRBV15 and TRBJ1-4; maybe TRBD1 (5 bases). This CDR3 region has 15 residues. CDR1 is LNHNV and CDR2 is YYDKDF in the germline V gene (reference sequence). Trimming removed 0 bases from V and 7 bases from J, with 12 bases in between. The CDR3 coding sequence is TGTGCCACCAGCAGAGACGAAGGGGCTGCTGAAAAACTGTTTTTT. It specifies CATSRDEGAAEKLFF.

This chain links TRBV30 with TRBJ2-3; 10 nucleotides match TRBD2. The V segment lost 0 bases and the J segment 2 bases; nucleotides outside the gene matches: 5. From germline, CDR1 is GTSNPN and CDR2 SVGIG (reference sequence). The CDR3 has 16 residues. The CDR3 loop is CAWSVLSGRATDTQYF. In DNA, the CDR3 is TGTGCCTGGAGTGTACTAAGCGGGAGGGCCACAGATACGCAGTATTTT.

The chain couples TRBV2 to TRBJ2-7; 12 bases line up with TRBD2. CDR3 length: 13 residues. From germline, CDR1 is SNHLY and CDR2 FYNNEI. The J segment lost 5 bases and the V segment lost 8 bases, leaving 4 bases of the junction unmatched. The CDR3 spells CASGLAGGDEQYF. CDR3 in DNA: TGTGCCAGCGGTCTAGCGGGGGGGGACGAGCAGTACTTC.

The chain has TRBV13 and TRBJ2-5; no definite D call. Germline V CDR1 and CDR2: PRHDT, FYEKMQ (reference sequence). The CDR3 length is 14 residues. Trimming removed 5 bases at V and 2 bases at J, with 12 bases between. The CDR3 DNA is TGTGCCAGCAGCCCCCTCGGTCCGCAAGAGACCCAGTACTTC. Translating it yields CASSPLGPQETQYF.

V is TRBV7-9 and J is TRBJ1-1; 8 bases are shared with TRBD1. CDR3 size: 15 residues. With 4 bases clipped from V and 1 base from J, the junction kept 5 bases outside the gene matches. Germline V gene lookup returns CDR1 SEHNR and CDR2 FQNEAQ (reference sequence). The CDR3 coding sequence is TGTGCCAGCAGCTCGCGTGGACAGGGGAACACTGAAGCTTTCTTT. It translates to CASSSRGQGNTEAFF.

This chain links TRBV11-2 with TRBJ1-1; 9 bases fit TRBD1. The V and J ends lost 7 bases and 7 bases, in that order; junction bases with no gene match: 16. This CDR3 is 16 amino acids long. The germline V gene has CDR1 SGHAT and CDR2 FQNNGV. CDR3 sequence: CASTIPGTGLVGEAFF. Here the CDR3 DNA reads TGTGCCAGCACCATCCCCGGGACAGGGCTCGTGGGTGAAGCTTTCTTT.

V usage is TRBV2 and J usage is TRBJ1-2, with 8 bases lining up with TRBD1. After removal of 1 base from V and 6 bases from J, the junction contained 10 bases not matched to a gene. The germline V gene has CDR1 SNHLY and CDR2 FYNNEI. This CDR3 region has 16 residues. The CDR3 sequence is CASSEVLGRGLDGYTF. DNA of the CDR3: TGTGCCAGCAGTGAAGTCCTCGGCAGGGGGCTGGATGGCTACACCTTC.

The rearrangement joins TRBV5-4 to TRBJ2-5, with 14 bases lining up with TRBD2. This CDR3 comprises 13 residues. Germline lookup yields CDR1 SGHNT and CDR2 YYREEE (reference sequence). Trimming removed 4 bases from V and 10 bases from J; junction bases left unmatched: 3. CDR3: CASSPGLAGGQYF. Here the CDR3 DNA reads TGTGCCAGCAGCCCCGGACTAGCGGGAGGCCAGTACTTC.

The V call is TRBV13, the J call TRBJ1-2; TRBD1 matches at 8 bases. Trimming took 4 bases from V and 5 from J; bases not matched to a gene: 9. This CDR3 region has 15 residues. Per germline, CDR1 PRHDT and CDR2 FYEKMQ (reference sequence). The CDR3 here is CASSSPWTGRYGYTF. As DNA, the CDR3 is TGTGCCAGCAGCTCCCCCTGGACAGGGCGTTATGGCTACACCTTC.

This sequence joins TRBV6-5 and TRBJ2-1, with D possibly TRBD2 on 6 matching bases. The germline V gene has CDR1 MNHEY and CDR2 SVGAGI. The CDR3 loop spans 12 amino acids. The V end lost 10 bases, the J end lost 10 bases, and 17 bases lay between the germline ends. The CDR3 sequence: CATQTSGFEQFF. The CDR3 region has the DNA TGTGCCACGCAGACTAGTGGATTCGAGCAGTTCTTC.

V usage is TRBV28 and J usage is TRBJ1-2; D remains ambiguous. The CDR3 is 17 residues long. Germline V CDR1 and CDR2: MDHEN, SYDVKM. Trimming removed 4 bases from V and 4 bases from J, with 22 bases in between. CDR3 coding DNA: TGTGCCAGCAGTTCCACCACTTCGCGGGCAGGTCGCTATGGCTACACCTTC. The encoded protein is CASSSTTSRAGRYGYTF.

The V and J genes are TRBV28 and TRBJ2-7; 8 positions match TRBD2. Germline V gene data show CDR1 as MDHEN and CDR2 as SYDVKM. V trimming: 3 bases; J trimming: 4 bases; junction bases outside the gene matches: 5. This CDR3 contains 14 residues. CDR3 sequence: CASSLAGGEYEQYF. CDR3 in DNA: TGTGCCAGCAGTTTGGCGGGGGGCGAGTACGAGCAGTACTTC.

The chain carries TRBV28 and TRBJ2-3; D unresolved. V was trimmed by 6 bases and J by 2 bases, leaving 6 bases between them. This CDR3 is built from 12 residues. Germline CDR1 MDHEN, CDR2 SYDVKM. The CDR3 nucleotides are TGTGCCAGCAGATCAAACACAGATACGCAGTATTTT. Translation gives CASRSNTDTQYF.

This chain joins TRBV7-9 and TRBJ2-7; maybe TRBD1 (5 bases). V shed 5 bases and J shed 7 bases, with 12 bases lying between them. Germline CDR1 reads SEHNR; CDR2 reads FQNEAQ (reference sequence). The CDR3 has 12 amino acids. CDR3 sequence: CASSLNQGEQYF. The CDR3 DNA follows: TGTGCCAGCAGCCTAAACCAGGGAGAGCAGTACTTC.

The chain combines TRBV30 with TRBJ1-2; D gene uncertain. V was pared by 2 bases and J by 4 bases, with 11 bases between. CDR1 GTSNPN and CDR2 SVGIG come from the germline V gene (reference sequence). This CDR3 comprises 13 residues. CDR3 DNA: TGTGCCTGGAGTCGCGGGGAGGGCTATGGCTACACCTTC. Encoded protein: CAWSRGEGYGYTF.

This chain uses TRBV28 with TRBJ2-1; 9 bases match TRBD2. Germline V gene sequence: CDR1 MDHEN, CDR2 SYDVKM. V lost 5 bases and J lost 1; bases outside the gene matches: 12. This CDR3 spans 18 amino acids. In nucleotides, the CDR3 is TGTGCCAGCAGTCTTGACCTAGCGGGGAGGAGGTCCTACAATGAGCAGTTCTTC. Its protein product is CASSLDLAGRRSYNEQFF. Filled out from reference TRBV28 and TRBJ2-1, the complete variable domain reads DVKVTQSSRYLVKRTGEKVFLECVQDMDHENMFWYRQDPGLGLRLIYFSYDVKMKEKGDIPEGYSVSREKKERFSLILESASTNQTSMYLCASSLDLAGRRSYNEQFFGPGTRLTVL.